Below, 27 T cell receptor beta chains from the same sample are listed, as sequenced in a study of T cell responses to AZD1222 COVID-19 vaccine (dated by TCRdb to the early 2020s). Library method: the immunoSEQ multiplex PCR assay. The source is immuneACCESS, and TCRdb retained only in-frame sequences with V and J called. Part of the clones is not carried over; for the studies checked, unresolved V genes explain less than half of this, and the remainder is unexplained. The sample table records some 150,000 clones; 90% of these occur just once. Of the sample, 1.5% to 2% is held by the ten largest clones. In the paper's terms, the time point label means: baseline before first vaccination. The starting material was peripheral blood, obtained on day 0 of AZD1222 vaccination. The receptors stem from an adult in good health.

The chain links TRBV7-3 to TRBJ2-7; perhaps D is TRBD1 or TRBD2 (5 bases each). The CDR3 sequence is 16 residues long. Looked up from germline, CDR1 is SGHTA and CDR2 is FQGTGA. With 3 bases removed from V and 2 bases from J, the gap between germline ends came to 17 bases. The CDR3 reads CASSLGPRGDTYEQYF. The DNA for the CDR3 is TGTGCCAGCAGCTTGGGCCCGAGGGGCGACACCTACGAGCAGTACTTC.

The chain uses TRBV15 and TRBJ2-2; the D gene is possibly TRBD1 (5 bases). V dropped 2 bases and J dropped 0 bases, with 7 bases sitting between them. Germline V gene sequence: CDR1 LNHNV, CDR2 YYDKDF (reference sequence). The CDR3 has 15 amino acids. Here the CDR3 reads CATSRKTANTGELFF. The CDR3 DNA is TGTGCCACCAGCAGAAAGACAGCGAACACCGGGGAGCTGTTTTTT.

This clone was seen only once. The chain couples TRBV9 to TRBJ1-5; 10 positions match TRBD1. Germline V gene sequence: CDR1 SGDLS, CDR2 YYNGEE. The CDR3 totals 15 residues. V dropped 4 bases and J dropped 5; count of bases not matched to a gene: 6. CDR3 loop: CASSSTGTGDQPQHF. CDR3 DNA sequence: TGTGCCAGCAGCTCGACCGGGACAGGGGATCAGCCCCAGCATTTT.

The V gene is TRBV27, the J gene TRBJ2-7; 9 bases agree with TRBD2. J lost 6 bases, V lost 2 bases, and 5 bases had no gene match. Germline CDR1 is MNHEY and CDR2 is SMNVEV (reference sequence). The CDR3 has 14 amino acids. CDR3 in DNA: TGTGCCAGCAGTTTAGGGCTAGCGGGATCCGAGCAGTACTTC. It translates to CASSLGLAGSEQYF.

This clone was seen a single time. The CDR3 is CASSLGGKSSYEQYF. The CDR3 DNA sequence: TGTGCCAGCAGCTTAGGCGGAAAGAGCTCCTACGAGCAGTACTTC. V and J are TRBV7-2 and TRBJ2-7; D is unresolved. This CDR3 spans 15 amino acids. The germline gives CDR1 SGHTA, CDR2 FQGNSA. Trimming removed 1 base from V and 0 bases from J, with 10 bases in between.

The genes are TRBV3-1 (or the pseudogene TRBV3-2) and TRBJ1-2; D gene uncertain. V lost 1 base, J lost 1 base, and 10 bases lay in between. Germline V CDR1 and CDR2: LGHDT, YNNKEL (reference sequence). This CDR3 has 15 amino acids. The CDR3, as DNA: TGTGCCAGCAGCCAAGTAGTAGGCTTTAACTATGGCTACACCTTC. It is translated as CASSQVVGFNYGYTF.

This chain uses TRBV25-1 with TRBJ2-1; D might be TRBD2 (5 bases). CDR1 MGHDK and CDR2 SYGVNS come from the germline V gene. The length of the CDR3 is 15 residues. Trimming cost V 6 bases and J 7 bases, with 19 bases left between them. Here the CDR3 DNA reads TGTGCCAGCAGCGATCCCACGGGGTTTAGGAATGAGCAGTTCTTC. This translates into CASSDPTGFRNEQFF.

The gene calls are TRBV9 and TRBJ1-1; 9 nucleotides align to TRBD1. Trimming removed 1 base from V and 6 bases from J; junction bases left unmatched: 7. This CDR3 has 15 residues. Looked up from germline, CDR1 is SGDLS and CDR2 is YYNGEE. CDR3 protein: CASSVFTGGAAEAFF. The CDR3 DNA sequence: TGTGCCAGCAGCGTATTTACAGGGGGCGCGGCTGAAGCTTTCTTT.

This sequence joins TRBV28 and TRBJ1-5, with 10 positions matching TRBD1. The germline V gene encodes CDR1 MDHEN and CDR2 SYDVKM. Unmatched junction bases numbered 9, after V lost 7 bases and J lost 3 bases. CDR3 length: 16 residues. The CDR3 sequence is CASTRQGATFNQPQHF. CDR3 in DNA: TGTGCCAGCACGCGACAGGGGGCTACCTTCAATCAGCCCCAGCATTTT.

The V gene is TRBV25-1, the J gene TRBJ2-7; D is uncertain. The V and J ends lost 2 bases and 0 bases respectively, with 14 bases between them. This CDR3 has 16 amino acids. The germline CDR1 and CDR2 sequences are MGHDK and SYGVNS. The CDR3, as DNA: TGTGCCAGCAGTGAAGACACCTCATCGGACTCCTACGAGCAGTACTTC. As protein: CASSEDTSSDSYEQYF.

The V and J genes are TRBV19 and TRBJ1-4, with D uncertain. The CDR3 spans 14 residues. The germline V gene has CDR1 LNHDA and CDR2 SQIVND (reference sequence). V was pared by 7 bases and J by 3 bases, with 12 bases between. The CDR3 here is CASTETVSNEKLFF. In DNA, the CDR3 is TGTGCCAGTACGGAAACGGTCTCTAATGAAAAACTGTTTTTT.

The gene calls are TRBV6-4 and TRBJ2-3; TRBD1 matches at 7 bases. The V gene end was trimmed by 6 bases and the J gene end by 0 bases; junction bases not matched to a gene: 6. Germline V gene data show CDR1 as MRHNA and CDR2 as SNTAGT. CDR3 length equals 15 residues. CDR3 region: CASSPRTGSTDTQYF. The CDR3 DNA is TGTGCCAGCAGCCCCCGGACAGGAAGCACAGATACGCAGTATTTT.

V usage is TRBV7-9 and J usage is TRBJ1-1; TRBD1 matches 11 bases. Germline CDR1 reads SEHNR; CDR2 reads FQNEAQ (reference sequence). Trimming removed 1 base from V and 2 bases from J; junction bases left unmatched: 3. This CDR3 has 16 amino acids. CDR3 amino acids: CASSLVGQGANTEAFF. DNA of the CDR3: TGTGCCAGCAGCTTAGTTGGACAGGGGGCAAACACTGAAGCTTTCTTT.

The V call is TRBV5-4, the J call TRBJ2-2; D uncertain. Trimming removed 4 bases from V and 3 bases from J, with 7 bases in between. Germline CDR1 reads SGHNT; CDR2 reads YYREEE (reference sequence). This CDR3 contains 13 residues. This chain's CDR3 is CASSEEYTGELFF. DNA for the CDR3: TGTGCCAGCAGCGAGGAATACACCGGGGAGCTGTTTTTT.

In this sample, this clone turned up once. V gene TRBV5-8 combines with J gene TRBJ1-5; TRBD1 might be the D (5 bases). Looked up from germline, CDR1 is SGHTS and CDR2 is YDEGEE. With 7 bases removed from V and 7 bases from J, the gap between germline ends came to 9 bases. The CDR3 covers 11 residues. Written as DNA, the CDR3 is TGTGCCAGCTCCCGGGGCCAGCCCCAGCATTTT. This gives the protein CASSRGQPQHF. Variable domain in full (rest from reference TRBV5-8 and TRBJ1-5): EAGVTQSPTHLIKTRGQQATLRCSPISGHTSVYWYQQALGLGLQFLLWYDEGEERNRGNFPPRFSGRQFPNYSSELNVNALELEDSALYLCASSRGQPQHFGDGTRLSIL.

In this sample, this clone is medium-sized (0.01 to 0.1%). This chain links TRBV7-2 with TRBJ2-3, with D maybe TRBD2 (5 bases). V was cut by 4 bases and J by 0 bases, with 11 bases left in between. Per germline, CDR1 SGHTA and CDR2 FQGNSA. The CDR3 has 15 residues. The CDR3: CASSWGAASTDTQYF. DNA of the CDR3: TGTGCCAGCAGCTGGGGAGCGGCTAGCACAGATACGCAGTATTTT.

This clone was observed once. The CDR3 reads CASSLLAGASYNEQFF. CDR3 nucleotide sequence: TGTGCCAGCAGCCTACTAGCGGGAGCGTCCTACAATGAGCAGTTCTTC. The rearrangement links TRBV14 to TRBJ2-1, with 11 bases lining up with TRBD2. V was clipped by 4 bases and J by 1 base; unmatched bases: 3. The CDR3 covers 16 residues. Germline V CDR1 and CDR2: SGHDN, FVKESK.

This clone was seen once. The chain links TRBV24-1 to TRBJ2-1, with a weak D call TRBD2 (7 bases). Germline V gene data show CDR1 as KGHDR and CDR2 as SFDVKD. The CDR3 has 18 residues. Trimming took off 0 bases at V and 2 bases at J, with 16 bases between the two ends. CDR3 amino acids: CATSDLRGASGAYNEQFF. Written as DNA, the CDR3 is TGTGCCACCAGTGATTTGAGGGGGGCTAGCGGAGCCTACAATGAGCAGTTCTTC.

This chain uses TRBV9 with TRBJ2-5, with TRBD1 as a possible D gene (5 bases). Trimming removed 3 bases at V and 0 bases at J, with 9 bases between. Looked up from germline, CDR1 is SGDLS and CDR2 is YYNGEE. The CDR3 has 14 amino acids. CDR3 sequence: CASSGRQNQETQYF. CDR3 DNA: TGTGCCAGCAGCGGACGACAGAACCAAGAGACCCAGTACTTC.

The chain carries TRBV6-2 or TRBV6-3 and TRBJ1-1; D uncertain. The CDR3 has 15 amino acids. Per germline, CDR1 MNHEY and CDR2 SVGEGT. V lost 4 bases and J lost 0, with 12 bases in between. For the CDR3, the DNA is TGTGCCAGCAGTTGGAGAGAGGTTTTGAACACTGAAGCTTTCTTT. Residues: CASSWREVLNTEAFF.

The CDR3 nucleotides are TGTGCCAGCAGTTACTCGACAAAAAACACCGGGGAGCTGTTTTTT. This gives the protein CASSYSTKNTGELFF. The V and J genes are TRBV6-2 or TRBV6-3 and TRBJ2-2; D uncertain. Trimming took off 0 bases at V and 2 bases at J, with 7 bases between the two ends. Looked up from germline, CDR1 is MNHEY and CDR2 is SVGEGT. The CDR3 sequence is 15 residues long.

The chain combines TRBV10-3 with TRBJ1-3; no firm D call. The CDR3 spans 13 residues. CDR1 is ENHRY and CDR2 is SYGVKD in the germline V gene. V was cut by 10 bases and J by 0 bases, with 10 bases left in between. The CDR3 DNA is TGTGCCAGCCAAGTGGACTCTGGAAACACCATATATTTT. Protein product: CASQVDSGNTIYF.

The V and J genes are TRBV4-1 and TRBJ1-2; D unclear. Germline-derived CDR1 and CDR2 are MGHRA and YSYEKL. CDR3 length: 15 amino acids. V lost 1 base and J lost 3, with 12 bases in between. The CDR3 sequence: CASSQVVQEDYGYTF. Here the CDR3 DNA reads TGCGCCAGCAGCCAAGTAGTCCAGGAGGACTATGGCTACACCTTC.

The chain joins TRBV24-1 to TRBJ1-6, with D unclear. The V gene's germline CDR1 is KGHDR and CDR2 SFDVKD. V shed 1 base and J shed 12 bases, with 6 bases lying between them. CDR3 length: 12 amino acids. The CDR3 coding sequence is TGTGCCACCAGTGATTTTACGGGACCCCTCCACTTT. Its translation: CATSDFTGPLHF.

The table lists this clone with a count of one. This chain joins TRBV3-1 (or the pseudogene TRBV3-2) and TRBJ1-6, with 8 bases lining up with TRBD1. CDR3 length: 15 amino acids. With V trimmed by 1 base and J by 6 bases, 2 bases remained unmatched. The germline CDR1 and CDR2 sequences are LGHDT and YNNKEL (reference sequence). The CDR3 nucleotides read TGTGCCAGCAGCCAAGTCAGGGGGCTTAATTCACCCCTCCACTTT. It yields the protein CASSQVRGLNSPLHF.

The rearrangement links TRBV18 to TRBJ2-3, with a tentative D call TRBD1 (5 bases). Germline CDR1 reads KGHSH; CDR2 reads LQKENI. V was trimmed by 6 bases and J by 2 bases, leaving 15 bases between them. This CDR3 contains 15 residues. CDR3 loop: CASSSLGQATDTQYF. CDR3 DNA: TGTGCCAGCTCTTCTCTAGGACAAGCCACAGATACGCAGTATTTT.

The chain recombines TRBV27 with TRBJ2-7; tentative D call: TRBD2 (6 bases). Trimming stripped 5 bases from V and 3 bases from J, with 17 bases between. CDR1 MNHEY and CDR2 SMNVEV come from the germline V gene (reference sequence). The CDR3 runs to 15 residues. The CDR3: CASSPRGSLLYEQYF. CDR3 coding DNA: TGTGCCAGCAGTCCCCGGGGGAGCCTTCTCTACGAGCAGTACTTC.